This passage covers 32 T cell receptor beta chains from one sample sequenced in a study of shared clonotypes between healthy human individuals. Assay used: immunoSEQ multiplex PCR; TCRdb lists only in-frame clones, some missing. The sample holds more than 850,000 clones, about 80% seen once. Sequencing used memory CD4+ T cells from PBMCs. The subset is: CD45RA-negative fraction. These receptors all stem from a man aged 18 to 30 in good health. Some clones in this sample may be carry-over from other donors' samples.

The chain joins TRBV4-3 to TRBJ1-2; D is undetermined. Trimming took off 0 bases at V and 5 bases at J, with 13 bases between the two ends. This CDR3 region has 15 residues. Germline CDR1 is LGHNA and CDR2 is YSLEER. Here the CDR3 reads CASSQEGGAGYGYTF. CDR3 bases: TGCGCCAGCAGCCAAGAAGGCGGCGCGGGATATGGCTACACCTTC.

This clone was observed once. The chain has TRBV5-1 and TRBJ1-1; no reliable D call. CDR3 length equals 15 residues. Germline CDR1 is SGHRS and CDR2 is YFSETQ. V shed 0 bases and J shed 3 bases, with 12 bases lying between them. CDR3 DNA sequence: TGCGCCAGCAGCTTGGGCTCAAACAGATACACTGAAGCTTTCTTT. Its protein is CASSLGSNRYTEAFF.

CDR3 bases: TGTGCCAGCAGCTTTTCATCAATGGTGGATACGCAGTATTTT. Amino acid sequence: CASSFSSMVDTQYF. The V gene is TRBV7-9, the J gene TRBJ2-3; no firm D call. The CDR3 runs 14 residues. From germline, CDR1 is SEHNR and CDR2 FQNEAQ (reference sequence). Between the trimmed V and J ends, which lost 3 bases and 6 bases, there was a span of 13 bases. Based on the CDR3 plus reference TRBV7-9 and TRBJ2-3, the full variable domain is DTGVSQNPRHKITKRGQNVTFRCDPISEHNRLYWYRQTLGQGPEFLTYFQNEAQLEKSRLLSDRFSAERPKGSFSTLEIQRTEQGDSAMYLCASSFSSMVDTQYFGPGTRLTVL.

The gene calls are TRBV18 and TRBJ1-5; 7 positions match TRBD1. Per germline, CDR1 KGHSH and CDR2 LQKENI. After removal of 3 bases from V and 5 bases from J, the junction contained 7 bases not matched to a gene. The CDR3 runs 15 residues. In DNA form, the CDR3 reads TGTGCCAGCTCACCCCAGGCAGGGGGGGATCAGCCCCAGCATTTT. This gives the protein CASSPQAGGDQPQHF. Full variable domain (remainder filled in from reference TRBV18 and TRBJ1-5): NAGVMQNPRHLVRRRGQEARLRCSPMKGHSHVYWYRQLPEEGLKFMVYLQKENIIDESGMPKERFSAEFPKEGPSILRIQQVVRGDSAAYFCASSPQAGGDQPQHFGDGTRLSIL.

This chain uses TRBV28 with TRBJ2-2; D gene uncertain. Trimming took 0 bases from V and 7 from J, leaving 12 bases between them. CDR1 and CDR2 (germline): MDHEN, SYDVKM. CDR3 size: 15 residues. DNA of the CDR3: TGTGCCAGCAGTTTATGGGGTAGAGTCTTCGGGGAGCTGTTTTTT. Encoded protein: CASSLWGRVFGELFF.

The V call is TRBV5-8, the J call TRBJ2-1, with D perhaps matching TRBD2 (5 bases). This CDR3 is built from 14 residues. V was trimmed by 1 base and J by 2 bases, leaving 7 bases between them. Germline V gives CDR1 SGHTS, CDR2 YDEGEE. The CDR3 here is CASSLRRAYNEQFF. The CDR3, as DNA: TGTGCCAGCAGCTTGAGGCGGGCCTACAATGAGCAGTTCTTC.

The V call is TRBV5-1, the J call TRBJ2-1, with TRBD2 matching over 7 bases. The length of the CDR3 is 18 residues. From germline, CDR1 is SGHRS and CDR2 YFSETQ. The V segment lost 3 bases and the J segment 3 bases; nucleotides outside the gene matches: 15. The DNA of the CDR3 is TGCGCCAGCAGCTCGCCCCATGGCGGGAGATCTATCTACAATGAGCAGTTCTTC. Translated, it gives CASSSPHGGRSIYNEQFF. Drawing the rest from reference TRBV5-1 and TRBJ2-1, the complete variable domain is KAGVTQTPRYLIKTRGQQVTLSCSPISGHRSVSWYQQTPGQGLQFLFEYFSETQRNKGNFPGRFSGRQFSNSRSEMNVSTLELGDSALYLCASSSPHGGRSIYNEQFFGPGTRLTVL.

V usage is TRBV28 and J usage is TRBJ2-7; D possibly corresponds to TRBD1 (6 bases). The CDR3 sequence is 15 residues long. CDR1 is MDHEN and CDR2 is SYDVKM in the germline V gene. Trimming shortened V by 2 bases and J by 5 bases, and 16 bases separated the two germline ends. CDR3 amino acids: CASSLNRAPYNEQYF. As DNA, the CDR3 is TGTGCCAGCAGTTTAAACAGGGCACCCTATAACGAGCAGTACTTC.

The rearrangement links TRBV2 to TRBJ1-5; 8 positions match TRBD1. Germline CDR1 and CDR2: SNHLY and FYNNEI. The CDR3 totals 16 residues. Germline trimming cut 9 bases from V and 6 bases from J; bases unmatched to any gene: 16. The CDR3 DNA reads as TGTGCCAGTAGGGAACTTGCAGGGGGCTACGGTCAGCCCCAGCATTTT. It specifies CASRELAGGYGQPQHF.

The chain joins TRBV7-3 to TRBJ1-2; D might be TRBD1 (5 bases). CDR1 and CDR2 (germline): SGHTA, FQGTGA. V lost 4 bases and J lost 6, with 12 bases in between. There are 13 residues in the CDR3. CDR3: CASSYTQGDGYTF. CDR3 nucleotides: TGTGCCAGCAGCTACACCCAGGGCGATGGCTACACCTTC.

The CDR3 DNA reads TGTGCCAGCAGCTTCGGCACCAGGGTCTCCTACGAGCAGTACTTC. This sequence encodes CASSFGTRVSYEQYF. The chain is built from TRBV5-6 and TRBJ2-7, with a possible D match to TRBD1 (5 bases). Germline V gives CDR1 SGHDT, CDR2 YYEEEE. Trimming removed 2 bases at V and 0 bases at J, with 12 bases between. CDR3 length: 15 amino acids.

The rearrangement links TRBV7-3 to TRBJ2-1; D possibly corresponds to TRBD2 (5 bases). The CDR3 runs 15 residues. V shed 1 base and J shed 9 bases, with 16 bases lying between them. The germline gives CDR1 SGHTA, CDR2 FQGTGA. The CDR3 DNA reads TGTGCCAGCAGCTTAAGAATGGGTCTAGCTGGTGAGCAGTTCTTC. It translates to CASSLRMGLAGEQFF.

The chain employs TRBV10-3 and TRBJ1-2, with TRBD1 matching over 7 bases. V was clipped by 7 bases and J by 8 bases; unmatched bases: 16. The germline V gene has CDR1 ENHRY and CDR2 SYGVKD. The CDR3 is 15 residues long. The CDR3 sequence: CAITSTIQGQIGYTF. The CDR3 nucleotides are TGTGCCATCACGAGCACGATACAGGGGCAAATCGGCTACACCTTC.

The gene calls are TRBV7-3 and TRBJ2-1; 8 nucleotides agree with TRBD1. The CDR3 is 14 amino acids. V shed 5 bases and J 8 bases; nucleotides not matched to a gene: 8. Germline CDR1 reads SGHTA; CDR2 reads FQGTGA. Here the CDR3 DNA reads TGTGCCAGCAGCCTAGGACAGGGAATGGATGAGCAGTTCTTC. Residues: CASSLGQGMDEQFF.

The chain couples TRBV11-2 to TRBJ2-7; 7 bases align to TRBD2. The junction had 14 bases not matched to a gene; V was cut back by 5 bases and J by 7 bases. CDR1 and CDR2 from the germline V gene are SGHAT and FQNNGV. The CDR3 has 15 residues. CDR3 amino acids: CASSDLAAPLLEQYF. The CDR3 DNA is TGTGCCAGCAGCGACCTAGCGGCCCCCCTCCTGGAGCAGTACTTC.

V usage is TRBV10-1 and J usage is TRBJ2-3; possibly TRBD1 for D (5 bases). Germline CDR1 and CDR2: WNHNN and SYGVQD (reference sequence). This CDR3 is built from 13 residues. The V end was cut by 4 bases, the J end by 9 bases, with 14 bases between. The CDR3 protein is CASSGYSQGTQYF. DNA of the CDR3: TGCGCCAGCAGTGGATATAGTCAGGGAACGCAGTATTTT.

Ten or more counts support this clone. The chain has TRBV6-5 and TRBJ2-3, with a tentative D call TRBD2 (7 bases). CDR1 and CDR2 (germline): MNHEY, SVGAGI. Between the trimmed V and J ends, which lost 7 bases and 0 bases, there was a span of 14 bases. The CDR3 extends over 15 amino acids. The CDR3 spells CASTWEGDSTDTQYF. The CDR3 nucleotides read TGTGCCAGCACCTGGGAGGGGGATAGCACAGATACGCAGTATTTT.

The rearrangement links TRBV5-6 to TRBJ2-3, with 12 positions matching TRBD2. Germline CDR1 SGHDT, CDR2 YYEEEE. The CDR3 runs to 19 residues. V was pared by 3 bases and J by 3 bases, with 14 bases of the junction left unmatched. The CDR3 nucleotides are TGTGCCAGCAGCTGGAGGATTAAGACTAGCGGGAGAGGAACAGATACGCAGTATTTT. This gives the protein CASSWRIKTSGRGTDTQYF.

The chain links TRBV5-5 to TRBJ2-7; D uncertain. CDR1 is SGHKS, CDR2 YYEKEE, per germline (reference sequence). V dropped 6 bases and J dropped 4 bases, with 20 bases sitting between them. This CDR3 region has 15 residues. CDR3 sequence (DNA): TGTGCCAGCACCCCACAAGCAGGCGTGAGATACGAGCAGTACTTC. Its translation: CASTPQAGVRYEQYF.

The rearrangement uses TRBV5-1 and TRBJ2-7; 9 positions match TRBD1. Germline values: CDR1 SGHRS, CDR2 YFSETQ. The J segment lost 6 bases and the V segment lost 3 bases, leaving 10 bases of the junction unmatched. The CDR3 runs 15 residues. CDR3 nucleotide sequence: TGCGCCAGCAGCTCGACCGGGACAGGGTTCAGCGAGCAGTACTTC. Amino acid sequence: CASSSTGTGFSEQYF. The full variable domain, completed using reference TRBV5-1 and TRBJ2-7, is KAGVTQTPRYLIKTRGQQVTLSCSPISGHRSVSWYQQTPGQGLQFLFEYFSETQRNKGNFPGRFSGRQFSNSRSEMNVSTLELGDSALYLCASSSTGTGFSEQYFGPGTRLTVT.

V usage is TRBV5-1 and J usage is TRBJ2-7, with a weak D call TRBD1 (6 bases). Trimming removed 2 bases from V and 4 bases from J, with 10 bases in between. This CDR3 is built from 13 residues. Germline V gene sequence: CDR1 SGHRS, CDR2 YFSETQ. The CDR3 DNA sequence: TGCGCCAGCAGCTTTTCAGGGGAATACGAGCAGTACTTC. Its translation: CASSFSGEYEQYF.

This rearrangement joins TRBV4-3 to TRBJ1-1; D is uncertain. Germline V lookup: CDR1 LGHNA, CDR2 YSLEER. Trimming took off 0 bases at V and 3 bases at J, with 11 bases between the two ends. The CDR3 is 15 residues long. CDR3 sequence (DNA): TGCGCCAGCAGCCAAGATTTCCAGTGGGACACTGAAGCTTTCTTT. The encoded protein is CASSQDFQWDTEAFF.

The count of this clone is one. At the DNA level, this CDR3 is encoded by other sequences in the same sample as well. The V and J genes are TRBV19 and TRBJ2-5; TRBD1 might be the D (6 bases). With 3 bases removed from V and 5 bases from J, the gap between germline ends came to 13 bases. This CDR3 has 14 amino acids. Germline CDR1 reads LNHDA; CDR2 reads SQIVND (reference sequence). CDR3 nucleotides: TGTGCCAGTAGTATCCAGGGGTTTCCGGAGACCCAGTACTTC. Its translation: CASSIQGFPETQYF.

The chain joins TRBV11-2 to TRBJ1-2, with D perhaps matching TRBD1 (5 bases). The CDR3 loop spans 13 amino acids. The V gene's germline CDR1 is SGHAT and CDR2 FQNNGV. V shed 0 bases and J shed 3 bases, with 5 bases lying between them. CDR3 sequence: CASSLDRDYGYTF. The CDR3 nucleotides read TGTGCCAGCAGCTTAGACAGGGACTATGGCTACACCTTC. Variable domain in full (rest from reference TRBV11-2 and TRBJ1-2): EAGVAQSPRYKIIEKRQSVAFWCNPISGHATLYWYQQILGQGPKLLIQFQNNGVVDDSQLPKDRFSAERLKGVDSTLKIQPAKLEDSAVYLCASSLDRDYGYTFGSGTRLTVV.

The chain is built from TRBV29-1 and TRBJ2-1; D unclear. Trimming shortened V by 3 bases and J by 3 bases, and 15 bases separated the two germline ends. CDR1 and CDR2 (germline): SQVTM, ANQGSEA. The CDR3 covers 15 residues. The CDR3 DNA reads as TGCAGCGTTGACTGGCCGTTCGGTAACTACAATGAGCAGTTCTTC. As protein: CSVDWPFGNYNEQFF.

A few counts support this clone. This rearrangement joins TRBV19 to TRBJ1-5; D remains unclear. In germline, CDR1 is LNHDA, CDR2 SQIVND (reference sequence). Trimming removed 10 bases at V and 0 bases at J, with 10 bases between. The length of the CDR3 is 13 residues. The CDR3 DNA sequence: TGTGCCACAGGAATTGATAGCAATCAGCCCCAGCATTTT. Translating it yields CATGIDSNQPQHF.

The rearrangement uses TRBV5-1 and TRBJ2-3; TRBD2 agrees at 7 bases. Germline V gene sequence: CDR1 SGHRS, CDR2 YFSETQ. The CDR3 loop spans 13 amino acids. With 5 bases clipped from V and 1 base from J, the junction kept 1 base outside the gene matches. Here the CDR3 DNA reads TGCGCCAGCAGACGGGGGGGCACAGATACGCAGTATTTT. This encodes CASRRGGTDTQYF.

The V call is TRBV29-1, the J call TRBJ1-4; maybe TRBD1 (6 bases). Trimming took 7 bases from V and 6 from J, leaving 18 bases between them. The CDR3 extends over 14 amino acids. Germline assignment: CDR1 SQVTM and CDR2 ANQGSEA. CDR3 residues: CSASRGAQDEKLFF. CDR3 DNA: TGCAGCGCTAGTCGGGGGGCGCAAGATGAAAAACTGTTTTTT.

The chain is built from TRBV7-9 and TRBJ2-1; either TRBD1 or TRBD2 may supply D (5 bases each). Germline values: CDR1 SEHNR, CDR2 FQNEAQ (reference sequence). This CDR3 comprises 18 residues. V was trimmed by 2 bases and J by 7 bases, leaving 24 bases between them. CDR3 protein: CASSLNSPGLAALNEQFF. CDR3 DNA: TGTGCCAGCAGCTTAAATTCCCCGGGGCTAGCAGCGCTAAATGAGCAGTTCTTC.

The chain has TRBV27 and TRBJ1-1; 7 bases are a match to TRBD1. Germline CDR1 is MNHEY and CDR2 is SMNVEV (reference sequence). The CDR3 is 15 residues long. The trim removed 4 bases at V and 8 bases at J, leaving 13 bases unmatched. The CDR3, as DNA: TGTGCCAGCAGTTCGTGGACAGGAGTCGAGGGGGAAGCTTTCTTT. Its protein product is CASSSWTGVEGEAFF.

J is TRBJ2-3 and V is TRBV7-9; a weak D match, TRBD1 (6 bases). V was clipped by 6 bases and J by 5 bases, with 15 bases between them. The CDR3 runs 14 residues. The V gene's germline CDR1 is SEHNR and CDR2 FQNEAQ (reference sequence). CDR3: CASSPRVGGDTQYF. In DNA form, the CDR3 reads TGTGCCAGCAGTCCGAGGGTAGGGGGAGATACGCAGTATTTT.

This clone has a single count. The V and J genes are TRBV11-2 and TRBJ1-1; TRBD1 matches at 9 bases. Germline V CDR1 and CDR2: SGHAT, FQNNGV. V shed 5 bases and J 5 bases; nucleotides not matched to a gene: 9. This CDR3 spans 15 amino acids. In nucleotides, the CDR3 is TGTGCCAGCAGCCCCCTCGGGACAGGGCGGACTGAAGCTTTCTTT. This codes for CASSPLGTGRTEAFF.